This TCR beta chain was profiled in a study of vaccination and CD4 T cells after COVID-19. Background on the study: Controls had a CEFX pool, an HIV-1 Nef pool, or no peptide added.

The treatment is: approximately 11-day PBMC culture with coronavirus spike peptide pools or control peptides (ViraFEST assay). Cultured CD4+ T-cell DNA underwent Oncomine TCR Beta short-read sequencing. TCRdb reprocessed the PCR reads via MiXCR and lists one record per CDR3 protein. The sample has 15,000 to 20,000 distinct CDR3 sequences; less than 65% are singletons. This clonotype has just a few counts. Its antigen is unknown. The CDR3 extends over 15 amino acids. With 3 bases clipped from V and 5 bases from J, the junction kept 9 bases outside the gene matches. Germline V gives CDR1 SGHNT, CDR2 YYREEE (reference sequence).

This TCR came from a human donor who had recovered from COVID-19. The sample comprised CD4+ T cells from blood, cultured in vitro. J is TRBJ2-7 and V is TRBV5-4; 9 bases match TRBD2. The CDR3 DNA follows: TGTGCCAGCAGCTCGAGACTAGCGGCTCAGCACGAGCAGTACTTC. Encoded protein: CASSSRLAAQHEQYF.